This T cell receptor beta chain was identified in a study of shared clonotypes between healthy human individuals. Turning to this clone: The target antigen is unknown.

Into CD45RA+ naive and CD45RA-negative memory subsets, the CD4+ cells were split. Clones were read by immunoSEQ multiplex PCR, and TCRdb kept only the in-frame ones, dropping some. The profile covers roughly 2.4 million clones, with 90% to 96% appearing a single time and around 0.13% taken by the ten largest. Overall study findings and caveats: Shared clonotypes across all four donors exceeded non-shared ones in generation probability. Sequencing of the sorted subsets was shown by rarefaction to be incomplete despite large depth.

The CDR3 contains 15 residues. Trimming left V 0 bases short and J 3 bases short, with 13 bases between. Germline V CDR1 and CDR2: SGDLS, YYNGEE. The chain joins TRBV9 to TRBJ2-7; TRBD1 or TRBD2 may be the D gene (5 bases each). Sequenced material: naive CD4+ T cells sorted from blood. Subset noted: CD45RA+ positively selected. The TCR originated in a young man in good health. CDR3: CASSVDSLGVYEQYF. Here the CDR3 DNA reads TGTGCCAGCAGCGTAGACAGCCTGGGGGTCTACGAGCAGTACTTC.